This T cell receptor beta chain appears in the sequencing data of a study of CD8 T cells in ankylosing spondylitis. Quantitative barcoded 5'-RACE was used to prepare TCR beta libraries. Each CDR3 protein is one row after TCRdb ran MiXCR on the 5' RACE reads. The sample holds 150,000 to 200,000 distinct CDR3 sequences; 18% are singletons and the top ten take approximately 4%. This clonotype has ten or more counts. This CDR3 has 13 amino acids. Trimming removed 1 base at V and 5 bases at J, with 8 bases between. CDR1 and CDR2 from the germline V gene are SQVTM and ANQGSEA. The sequence was collected from a male donor aged 5 to 29 with ankylosing spondylitis or in good health (not recorded which). V is TRBV29-1 and J is TRBJ2-2; D gene ambiguous. The sample comprised blood, either unsorted or a sorted T cell fraction (not recorded which). The CDR3 bases are TGCAGCGTTGAAGGGCCCAAAACCGGGGAGCTGTTTTTT. As protein: CSVEGPKTGELFF.